This is a list of T cell receptor beta chains from one sample in a study of blood T cell repertoires in COVID-19. The method was immunoSEQ multiplex PCR; TCRdb's version includes in-frame clones alone and lacks a portion of them. The repertoire includes about 240,000 clones, roughly 89% of them detected once, and about 2.5% sits in the top ten. The sample consisted of PBMCs or T cells enriched from blood (not recorded which). The receptors here all came from a woman aged 25 to 39 with acute COVID-19. CDR3s leave out the opening cysteine and the closing phenylalanine or tryptophan. Each record gives: J gene, V gene, CDR3 protein.

TRBJ1-2,TRBV6-5,ASREDRGRGYT
TRBJ2-7,TRBV29-1,SVELADSYEQY
TRBJ1-1,TRBV28,ASSLALNTEAF
TRBJ1-1,TRBV27,ATKSILNTEAF
TRBJ1-4,TRBV4-2,ASSQRLPGVSYEKLF
TRBJ1-2,TRBV9,ASSVAGHPNYGYT
TRBJ1-1,TRBV4-2,ASSQDQPAGGGAF
TRBJ2-5,TRBV27,ASARGTTEGETQY
TRBJ1-2,TRBV7-6,ASSADSNNYGYT
TRBJ1-1,TRBV18,ASSSNRGLNTEAF
TRBJ1-2,TRBV7-9,ASSLSPANYGYT
TRBJ2-3,TRBV11-3,ASSLGAGAGTDTQY
TRBJ1-2,TRBV5-1,ASSFAGVDYGYT
TRBJ1-1,TRBV4-1,ASSHVFRGDTEAF
TRBJ1-5,TRBV27,ASSLTGDGRLPQH
TRBJ1-1,TRBV19,ASSVTGGNTEAF